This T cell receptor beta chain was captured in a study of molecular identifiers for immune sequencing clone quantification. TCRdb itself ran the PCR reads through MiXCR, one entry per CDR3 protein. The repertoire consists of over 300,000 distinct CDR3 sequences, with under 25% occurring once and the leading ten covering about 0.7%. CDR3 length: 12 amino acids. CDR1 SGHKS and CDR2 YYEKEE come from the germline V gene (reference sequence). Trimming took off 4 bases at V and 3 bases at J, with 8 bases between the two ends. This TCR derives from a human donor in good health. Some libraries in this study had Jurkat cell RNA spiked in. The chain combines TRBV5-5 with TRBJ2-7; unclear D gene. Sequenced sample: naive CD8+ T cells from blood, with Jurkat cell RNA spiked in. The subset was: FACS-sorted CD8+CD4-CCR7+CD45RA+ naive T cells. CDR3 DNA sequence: TGTGCCAGCAGCCAGATAGGCTACGAGCAGTACTTC. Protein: CASSQIGYEQYF. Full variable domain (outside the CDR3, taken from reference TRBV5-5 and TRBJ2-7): DAGVTQSPTHLIKTRGQQVTLRCSPISGHKSVSWYQQVLGQGPQFIFQYYEKEERGRGNFPDRFSARQFPNYSSELNVNALLLGDSALYLCASSQIGYEQYFGPGTRLTVT.